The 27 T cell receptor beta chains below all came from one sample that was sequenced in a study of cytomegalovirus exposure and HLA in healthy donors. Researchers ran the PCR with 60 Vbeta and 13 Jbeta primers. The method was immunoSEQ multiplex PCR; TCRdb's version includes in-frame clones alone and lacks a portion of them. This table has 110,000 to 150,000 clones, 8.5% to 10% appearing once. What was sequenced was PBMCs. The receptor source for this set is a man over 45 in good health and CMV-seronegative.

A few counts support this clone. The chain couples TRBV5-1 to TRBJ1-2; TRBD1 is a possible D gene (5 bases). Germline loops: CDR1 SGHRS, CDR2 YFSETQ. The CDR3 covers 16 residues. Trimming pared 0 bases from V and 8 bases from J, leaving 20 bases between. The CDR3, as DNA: TGCGCCAGCAGCTTGGGGTGGGGCACCTATGCTGGGGGCTACACCTTC. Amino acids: CASSLGWGTYAGGYTF.

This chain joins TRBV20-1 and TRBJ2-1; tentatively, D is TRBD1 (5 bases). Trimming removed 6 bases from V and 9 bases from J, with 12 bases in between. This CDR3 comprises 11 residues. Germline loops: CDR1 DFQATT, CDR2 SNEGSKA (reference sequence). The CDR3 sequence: CSAAREAEQFF. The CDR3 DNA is TGCAGTGCCGCCAGGGAAGCTGAGCAGTTCTTC.

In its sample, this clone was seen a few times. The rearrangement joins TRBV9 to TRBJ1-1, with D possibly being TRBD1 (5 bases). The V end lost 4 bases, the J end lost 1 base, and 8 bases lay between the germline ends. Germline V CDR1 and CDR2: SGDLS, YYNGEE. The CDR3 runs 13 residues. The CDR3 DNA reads TGTGCCAGCAGCCTTCAGGGGAACACTGAAGCTTTCTTT. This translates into CASSLQGNTEAFF.

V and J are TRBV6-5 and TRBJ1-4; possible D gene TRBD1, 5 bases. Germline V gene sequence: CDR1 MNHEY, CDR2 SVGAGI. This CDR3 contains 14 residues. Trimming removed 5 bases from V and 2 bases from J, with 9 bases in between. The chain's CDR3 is CASSTRVTNEKLFF. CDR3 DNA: TGTGCCAGCAGTACCAGGGTGACTAATGAAAAACTGTTTTTT.

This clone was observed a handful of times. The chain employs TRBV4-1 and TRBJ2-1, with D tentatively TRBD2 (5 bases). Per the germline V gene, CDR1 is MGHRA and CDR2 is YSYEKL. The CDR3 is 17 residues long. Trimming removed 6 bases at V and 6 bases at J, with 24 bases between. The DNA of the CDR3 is TGCGCCAGCAGGCCGGGATCTTCGATCCCCCTAGGCAATGAGCAGTTCTTC. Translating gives CASRPGSSIPLGNEQFF.

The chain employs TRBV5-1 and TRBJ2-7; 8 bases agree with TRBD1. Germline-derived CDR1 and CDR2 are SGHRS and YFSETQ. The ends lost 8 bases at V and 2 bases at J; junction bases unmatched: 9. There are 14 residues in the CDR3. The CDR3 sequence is CASGTGGAPYEQYF. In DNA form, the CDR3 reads TGCGCCAGTGGAACAGGGGGAGCCCCCTACGAGCAGTACTTC.

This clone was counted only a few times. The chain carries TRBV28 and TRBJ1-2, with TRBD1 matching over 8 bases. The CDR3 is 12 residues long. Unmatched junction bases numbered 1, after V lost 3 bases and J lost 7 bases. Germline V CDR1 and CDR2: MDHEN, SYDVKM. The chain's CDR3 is CASSFDRGGYTF. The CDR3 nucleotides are TGTGCCAGCAGTTTCGACAGGGGTGGCTACACCTTC.

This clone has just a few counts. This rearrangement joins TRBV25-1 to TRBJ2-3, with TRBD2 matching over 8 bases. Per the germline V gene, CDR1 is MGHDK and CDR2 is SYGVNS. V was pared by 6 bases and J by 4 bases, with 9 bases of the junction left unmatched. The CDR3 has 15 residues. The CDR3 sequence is CASSPPAGVADTQYF. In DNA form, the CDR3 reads TGTGCCAGCAGCCCCCCAGCGGGAGTTGCAGATACGCAGTATTTT.

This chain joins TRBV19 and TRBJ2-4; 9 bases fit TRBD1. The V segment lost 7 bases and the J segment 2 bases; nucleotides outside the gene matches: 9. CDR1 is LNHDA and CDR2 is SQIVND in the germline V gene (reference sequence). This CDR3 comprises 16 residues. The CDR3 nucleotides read TGTGCCAGTATCTCGCGGACAGGGGTCACCAAAAACATTCAGTACTTC. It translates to CASISRTGVTKNIQYF.

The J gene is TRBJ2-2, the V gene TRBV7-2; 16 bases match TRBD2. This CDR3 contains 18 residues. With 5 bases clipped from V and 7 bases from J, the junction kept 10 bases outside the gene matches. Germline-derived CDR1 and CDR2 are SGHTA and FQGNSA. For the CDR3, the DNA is TGTGCCAGCAGCCCTCCGGGACTAGCGGGGGGGCGGGGCGGGGAGCTGTTTTTT. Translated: CASSPPGLAGGRGGELFF.

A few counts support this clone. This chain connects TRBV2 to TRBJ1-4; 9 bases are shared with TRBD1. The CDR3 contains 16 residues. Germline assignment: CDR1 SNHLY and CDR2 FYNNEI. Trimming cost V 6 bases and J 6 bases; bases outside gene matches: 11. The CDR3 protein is CASRVVRTGDHEKLFF. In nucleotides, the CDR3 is TGTGCCAGCAGAGTAGTAAGGACAGGGGATCATGAAAAACTGTTTTTT.

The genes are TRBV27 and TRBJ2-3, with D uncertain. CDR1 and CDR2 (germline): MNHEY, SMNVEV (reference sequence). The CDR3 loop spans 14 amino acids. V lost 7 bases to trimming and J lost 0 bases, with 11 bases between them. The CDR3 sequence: CASTVSRSTDTQYF. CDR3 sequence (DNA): TGTGCCAGCACCGTCAGCAGGAGCACAGATACGCAGTATTTT.

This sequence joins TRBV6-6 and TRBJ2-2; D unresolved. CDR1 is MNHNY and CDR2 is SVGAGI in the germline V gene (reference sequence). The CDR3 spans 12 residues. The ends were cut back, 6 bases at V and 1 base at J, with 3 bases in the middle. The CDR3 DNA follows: TGTGCCAGCAGCCTGAACACCGGGGAGCTGTTTTTT. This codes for CASSLNTGELFF.

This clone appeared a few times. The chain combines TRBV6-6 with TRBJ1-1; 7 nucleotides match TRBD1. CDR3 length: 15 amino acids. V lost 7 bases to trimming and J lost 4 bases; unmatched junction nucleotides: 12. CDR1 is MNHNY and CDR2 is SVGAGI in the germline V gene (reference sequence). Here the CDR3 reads CASNSRDRGFTEAFF. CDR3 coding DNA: TGTGCCAGCAACTCTCGGGACAGAGGATTCACTGAAGCTTTCTTT.

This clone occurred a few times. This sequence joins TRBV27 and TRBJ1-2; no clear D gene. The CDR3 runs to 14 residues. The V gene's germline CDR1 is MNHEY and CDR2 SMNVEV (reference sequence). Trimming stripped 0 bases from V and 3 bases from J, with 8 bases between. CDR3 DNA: TGTGCCAGCAGTTTATCGGTCAGTCACTATGGCTACACCTTC. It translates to CASSLSVSHYGYTF.

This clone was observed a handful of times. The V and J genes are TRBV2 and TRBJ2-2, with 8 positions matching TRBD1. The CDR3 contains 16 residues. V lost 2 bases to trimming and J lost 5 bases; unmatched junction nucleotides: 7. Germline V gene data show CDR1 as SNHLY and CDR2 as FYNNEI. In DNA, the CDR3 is TGTGCCAGCAGTGAATCAAGGACAGGGTATACCGGGGAGCTGTTTTTT. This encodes CASSESRTGYTGELFF.

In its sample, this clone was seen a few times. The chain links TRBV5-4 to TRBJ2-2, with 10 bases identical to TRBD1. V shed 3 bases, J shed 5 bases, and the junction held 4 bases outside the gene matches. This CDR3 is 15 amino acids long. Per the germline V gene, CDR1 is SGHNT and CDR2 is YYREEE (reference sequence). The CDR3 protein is CASSWDRGTTGELFF. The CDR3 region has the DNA TGTGCCAGCAGCTGGGACAGGGGTACTACCGGGGAGCTGTTTTTT.

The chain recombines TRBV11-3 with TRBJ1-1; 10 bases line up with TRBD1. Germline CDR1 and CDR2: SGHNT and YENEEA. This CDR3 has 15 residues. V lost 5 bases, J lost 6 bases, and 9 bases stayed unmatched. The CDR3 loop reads CASSLGQGVNSEAFF. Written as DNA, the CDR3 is TGTGCCAGCAGCCTCGGACAGGGGGTTAATTCTGAAGCTTTCTTT. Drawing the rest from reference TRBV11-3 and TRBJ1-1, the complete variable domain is EAGVVQSPRYKIIEKKQPVAFWCNPISGHNTLYWYLQNLGQGPELLIRYENEEAVDDSQLPKDRFSAERLKGVDSTLKIQPAELGDSAVYLCASSLGQGVNSEAFFGQGTRLTVV.

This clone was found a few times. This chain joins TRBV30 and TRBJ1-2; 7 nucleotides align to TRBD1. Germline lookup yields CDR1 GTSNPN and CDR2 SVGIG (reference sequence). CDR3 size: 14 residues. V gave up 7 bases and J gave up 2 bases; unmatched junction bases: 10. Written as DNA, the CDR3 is TGTGCCTTAACTCCGGGACAGAGAAACTATGGCTACACCTTC. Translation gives CALTPGQRNYGYTF.

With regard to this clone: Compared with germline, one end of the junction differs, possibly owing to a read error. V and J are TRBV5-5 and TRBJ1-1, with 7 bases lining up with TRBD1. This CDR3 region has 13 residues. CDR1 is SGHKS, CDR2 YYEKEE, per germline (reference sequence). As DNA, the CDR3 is TGTGCCAGCAGCTCCCGGGGGGGATACGGGACAGACTTT. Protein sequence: CASSSRGGYGTDF.

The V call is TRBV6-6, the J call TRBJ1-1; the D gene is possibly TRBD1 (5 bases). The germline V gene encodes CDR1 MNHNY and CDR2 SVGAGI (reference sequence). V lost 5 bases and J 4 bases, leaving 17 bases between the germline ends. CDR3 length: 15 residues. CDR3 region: CASSPRQLRGTEAFF. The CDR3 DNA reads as TGTGCCAGCAGTCCGCGACAGCTCCGAGGCACTGAAGCTTTCTTT.

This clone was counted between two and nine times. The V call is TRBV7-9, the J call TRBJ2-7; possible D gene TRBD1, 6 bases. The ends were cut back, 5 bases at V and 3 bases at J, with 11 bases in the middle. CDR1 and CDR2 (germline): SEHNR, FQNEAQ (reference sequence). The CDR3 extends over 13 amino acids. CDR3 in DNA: TGTGCCAGCAGCCCATCACAGGGCTACGAGCAGTACTTC. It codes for CASSPSQGYEQYF.

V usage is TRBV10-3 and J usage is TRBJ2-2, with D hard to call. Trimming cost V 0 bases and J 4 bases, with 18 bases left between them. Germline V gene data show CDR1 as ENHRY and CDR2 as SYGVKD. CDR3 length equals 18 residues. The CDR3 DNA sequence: TGTGCCATCAGTGAGTCGACCTACCCGCTGGGCCCCACCGGGGAGCTGTTTTTT. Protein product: CAISESTYPLGPTGELFF.

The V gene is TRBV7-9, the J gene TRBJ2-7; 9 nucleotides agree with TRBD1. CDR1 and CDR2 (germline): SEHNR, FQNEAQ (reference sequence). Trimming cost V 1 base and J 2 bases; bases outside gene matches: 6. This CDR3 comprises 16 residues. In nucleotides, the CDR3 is TGTGCCAGCAGCTTAGTTGGGGACAGGGATCCCTACGAGCAGTACTTC. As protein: CASSLVGDRDPYEQYF.

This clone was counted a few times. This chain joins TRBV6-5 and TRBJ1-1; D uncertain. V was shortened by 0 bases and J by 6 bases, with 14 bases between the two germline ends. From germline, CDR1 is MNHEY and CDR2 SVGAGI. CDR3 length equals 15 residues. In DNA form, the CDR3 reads TGTGCCAGCAGTTACTCAGGCAGAGACGGGGCTGAAGCTTTCTTT. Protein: CASSYSGRDGAEAFF.

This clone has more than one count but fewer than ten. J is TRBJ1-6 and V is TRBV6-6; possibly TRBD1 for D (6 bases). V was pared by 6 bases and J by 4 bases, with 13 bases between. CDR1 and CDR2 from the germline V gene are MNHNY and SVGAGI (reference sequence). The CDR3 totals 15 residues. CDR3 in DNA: TGTGCCAGCAGCCCAACAGGGTCGTATAATTCACCCCTCCACTTT. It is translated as CASSPTGSYNSPLHF.

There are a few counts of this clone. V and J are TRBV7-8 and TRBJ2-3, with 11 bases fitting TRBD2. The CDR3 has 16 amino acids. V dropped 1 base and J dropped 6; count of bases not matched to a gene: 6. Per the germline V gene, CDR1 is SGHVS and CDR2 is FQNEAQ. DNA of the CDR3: TGTGCCAGCAGCTTAGGGCTAGCGGGAGGAATGGATACGCAGTATTTT. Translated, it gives CASSLGLAGGMDTQYF.